Shown below are 13 T cell receptor beta chains from a single sample sequenced in a study of T cell repertoires in cytomegalovirus infection. No antigen has been identified for these receptors. TCRdb analysed the reads with MiXCR anew, one entry per CDR3 protein. The table shows about 310,000 distinct CDR3 sequences, with approximately 25% occurring only once. Sequenced material: cultured PBMCs, taken from culture after CMV antigen stimulation. Receptors originate from a human donor in good health (CMV status not recorded). Some clones in this sample may be carry-over from other donors' samples.

The chain employs TRBV30 and TRBJ2-1; 7 bases are a match to TRBD1. This CDR3 comprises 15 residues. The V and J ends lost 2 bases and 6 bases, in that order; junction bases with no gene match: 10. Germline V gene lookup returns CDR1 GTSNPN and CDR2 SVGIG (reference sequence). The DNA for the CDR3 is TGTGCCTGGAGTAGGTATGAGGGGGCAATCAATGAGCAGTTCTTC. This gives the protein CAWSRYEGAINEQFF.

J is TRBJ2-1 and V is TRBV10-1; D call uncertain. The germline V gene encodes CDR1 WNHNN and CDR2 SYGVQD (reference sequence). The CDR3 extends over 13 amino acids. The ends were cut back, 3 bases at V and 5 bases at J, with 8 bases in the middle. The DNA for the CDR3 is TGCGCCAGCAGTGAATTGCTTGACAATGAGCAGTTCTTC. Amino acid sequence: CASSELLDNEQFF.

This clonotype was seen at least ten times. The V call is TRBV7-2, the J call TRBJ2-1; D uncertain. V was shortened by 1 base and J by 1 base, with 14 bases between the two germline ends. The germline CDR1 and CDR2 sequences are SGHTA and FQGNSA. The CDR3 sequence is 17 residues long. CDR3 DNA: TGTGCCAGCAGCTTAGTAGAGCTCGTGTATTCCTACAATGAGCAGTTCTTC. This codes for CASSLVELVYSYNEQFF.

This clonotype was counted between two and nine times. The rearrangement links TRBV15 to TRBJ2-5; D ambiguous. Germline V gives CDR1 LNHNV, CDR2 YYDKDF (reference sequence). Between the trimmed V and J ends, which lost 0 bases and 5 bases, there was a span of 22 bases. The CDR3 has 18 amino acids. The CDR3 sequence: CATSRDPPGGLIGETQYF. In nucleotides, the CDR3 is TGTGCCACCAGCAGAGATCCTCCAGGTGGCTTAATCGGGGAGACCCAGTACTTC.

This chain uses TRBV9 with TRBJ2-1; perhaps TRBD1 as D (5 bases). CDR1 and CDR2 (germline): SGDLS, YYNGEE. V was pared by 0 bases and J by 6 bases, with 13 bases between. CDR3 size: 15 residues. This CDR3 reads CASSVESRGSNEQFF. The CDR3 DNA reads TGTGCCAGCAGCGTAGAATCTAGGGGAAGCAATGAGCAGTTCTTC.

The chain links TRBV27 to TRBJ2-5; 12 bases line up with TRBD2. CDR1 and CDR2 (germline): MNHEY, SMNVEV (reference sequence). This CDR3 contains 15 residues. With 11 bases clipped from V and 0 bases from J, the junction kept 7 bases outside the gene matches. CDR3 amino acids: CAVSRTSGDQETQYF. In DNA, the CDR3 is TGTGCCGTTAGCCGGACTAGCGGGGACCAAGAGACCCAGTACTTC.

The gene calls are TRBV12-3 or TRBV12-4 and TRBJ2-7; TRBD1 aligns across 9 bases. V lost 8 bases and J lost 2; bases outside the gene matches: 10. The CDR3 has 15 amino acids. CDR3 region: CASRRGQGGAYEQYF. The CDR3 DNA follows: TGTGCCAGCCGGAGGGGACAGGGAGGGGCCTACGAGCAGTACTTC.

This clonotype was seen a few times. The rearrangement links TRBV4-1 to TRBJ1-5; D is ambiguous. V was clipped by 1 base and J by 1 base, with 11 bases between them. Germline V gives CDR1 MGHRA, CDR2 YSYEKL. The CDR3 extends over 16 amino acids. Here the CDR3 DNA reads TGCGCCAGCAGCCAAGTGATCAGCCCGAGCAATCAGCCCCAGCATTTT. Amino acid sequence: CASSQVISPSNQPQHF.

This chain joins TRBV28 and TRBJ2-7, with TRBD2 matching 8 bases. Germline V gene sequence: CDR1 MDHEN, CDR2 SYDVKM. With 6 bases clipped from V and 5 bases from J, the junction kept 12 bases outside the gene matches. The CDR3 is 15 residues long. In DNA form, the CDR3 reads TGTGCCAGCAGCTCTGCCGGGACTAGTGTCCACGAGCAGTACTTC. Translating it yields CASSSAGTSVHEQYF. Filled out from reference TRBV28 and TRBJ2-7, the complete variable domain reads DVKVTQSSRYLVKRTGEKVFLECVQDMDHENMFWYRQDPGLGLRLIYFSYDVKMKEKGDIPEGYSVSREKKERFSLILESASTNQTSMYLCASSSAGTSVHEQYFGPGTRLTVT.

The rearrangement links TRBV27 to TRBJ2-3; no clear D. Germline V CDR1 and CDR2: MNHEY, SMNVEV (reference sequence). This CDR3 is built from 14 residues. V lost 7 bases to trimming and J lost 0 bases, with 11 bases between them. The CDR3, as DNA: TGTGCCAGCATTCCGAAAAACAGCACAGATACGCAGTATTTT. Translation: CASIPKNSTDTQYF.

The V call is TRBV7-9, the J call TRBJ1-2, with a weak D call TRBD1 (6 bases). Trimming cost V 6 bases and J 6 bases, with 20 bases left between them. Germline assignment: CDR1 SEHNR and CDR2 FQNEAQ (reference sequence). This CDR3 spans 15 amino acids. CDR3 nucleotide sequence: TGTGCCAGCAGTCCCGGGACAAAGGGGGGGAATGGCTACACCTTC. Translation: CASSPGTKGGNGYTF.

This clonotype turned up a few times. The chain combines TRBV6-5 with TRBJ2-2; perhaps TRBD1 as D (5 bases). The germline V and J ends were trimmed by 5 bases and 1 base, with 8 bases remaining between them. The CDR3 has 14 residues. From germline, CDR1 is MNHEY and CDR2 SVGAGI. CDR3: CASSPTVNTGELFF. The CDR3 bases are TGTGCCAGCAGTCCGACAGTGAACACCGGGGAGCTGTTTTTT.

The table lists this clonotype with a few counts. V is TRBV5-5 and J is TRBJ1-3; 8 nucleotides line up with TRBD1. The V and J ends lost 0 bases and 4 bases, in that order; junction bases with no gene match: 3. The length of the CDR3 is 15 residues. Germline V lookup: CDR1 SGHKS, CDR2 YYEKEE (reference sequence). The CDR3 loop reads CASSLGRGPGNTIYF. The CDR3 nucleotides read TGTGCCAGCAGCTTGGGCAGGGGGCCCGGAAACACCATATATTTT.